The 30 T cell receptor beta chains reported below all come from one sample, sequenced in a study of T cells after yellow fever vaccination (dated by TCRdb to between 2018 and 2021). This specimen's treatment or condition label, per the study, means: live attenuated yellow fever vaccine strain. The library was obtained by 5' RACE. Sequenced on an Illumina NovaSeq 6000. The raw public data were reprocessed by TCRdb itself: fastp quality trimming at Q25, MiXCR clonotype calling, in-frame beta chains only. Duplicate CDR3 protein sequences are folded into a single record with the most common DNA and genes. This sample gives about 320,000 distinct CDR3 sequences in total; 3.5% to 4.5% of them show up just once. The top ten constitute 15% to 20% of the sample. Source: PBMCs, taken 15 days after the yellow fever booster vaccination. The receptor set was obtained from a man aged 18 to 35 who received the YFV17D yellow fever vaccine.

The V call is TRBV7-2, the J call TRBJ1-3; D is ambiguous. Trimming took 0 bases from V and 4 from J, leaving 13 bases between them. The CDR3 is 16 residues long. Germline CDR1 SGHTA, CDR2 FQGNSA. DNA of the CDR3: TGTGCCAGCAGCTTAGCTCATGTTGAGGTGGGAAACACCATATATTTT. Its translation is CASSLAHVEVGNTIYF. Using reference TRBV7-2 and TRBJ1-3 for the parts outside the CDR3, the full variable domain is GAGVSQSPSNKVTEKGKDVELRCDPISGHTALYWYRQSLGQGLEFLIYFQGNSAPDKSGLPSDRFSAERTGGSVSTLTIQRTQQEDSAVYLCASSLAHVEVGNTIYFGEGSWLTVV.

V and J are TRBV7-2 and TRBJ1-5; D uncertain. Germline V CDR1 and CDR2: SGHTA, FQGNSA. Trimming stripped 7 bases from V and 4 bases from J, with 17 bases between. This CDR3 is built from 15 residues. The CDR3 here is CASTENKGLNQPQHF. The CDR3 DNA sequence: TGTGCCAGCACCGAAAACAAGGGCCTGAATCAGCCCCAGCATTTT.

This clonotype was picked up a small number of times. The gene calls are TRBV12-3 or TRBV12-4 and TRBJ2-3, with 9 nucleotides matching TRBD2. V was clipped by 6 bases and J by 6 bases; unmatched bases: 7. This CDR3 has 14 residues. CDR3 sequence: CASSPGTSGDTQYF. In DNA form, the CDR3 reads TGTGCCAGCAGCCCAGGCACTAGCGGGGATACGCAGTATTTT.

The chain combines TRBV5-6 with TRBJ1-4, with TRBD1 matching over 11 bases. The ends lost 6 bases at V and 7 bases at J; junction bases unmatched: 2. CDR1 and CDR2 from the germline V gene are SGHDT and YYEEEE. This CDR3 is 13 amino acids long. As DNA, the CDR3 is TGTGCCAGCACGGACAGGGGGCGTGAAAAACTGTTTTTT. This sequence encodes CASTDRGREKLFF.

This clonotype was counted between two and nine times. The chain joins TRBV5-1 to TRBJ1-1; the D gene is possibly TRBD1 (5 bases). The CDR3 covers 13 residues. Germline values: CDR1 SGHRS, CDR2 YFSETQ. The V and J ends lost 4 bases and 1 base respectively, with 8 bases between them. In DNA form, the CDR3 reads TGCGCCAGCAGCGAAGGGACGAACACTGAAGCTTTCTTT. Translation: CASSEGTNTEAFF.

This clonotype was detected ten times or more. This chain joins TRBV10-1 and TRBJ2-3; tentatively, D is TRBD2 (6 bases). With 4 bases removed from V and 4 bases from J, the gap between germline ends came to 15 bases. Germline lookup yields CDR1 WNHNN and CDR2 SYGVQD (reference sequence). This CDR3 contains 15 residues. CDR3: CASSGTVAEPDTQYF. The DNA of the CDR3 is TGCGCCAGCAGTGGGACCGTAGCGGAGCCAGATACGCAGTATTTT.

This clonotype was counted at least ten times. The V and J genes are TRBV7-3 and TRBJ1-6; TRBD1 aligns across 7 bases. The V gene end was trimmed by 0 bases and the J gene end by 5 bases; junction bases not matched to a gene: 1. The CDR3 contains 15 residues. Germline CDR1 reads SGHTA; CDR2 reads FQGTGA. CDR3 sequence: CASSLTGTDNSPLHF. Here the CDR3 DNA reads TGTGCCAGCAGCTTAACCGGGACAGATAATTCACCCCTCCACTTT.

The table lists this clonotype with many counts. The chain joins TRBV9 to TRBJ2-3; D is unresolved. Trimming cost V 4 bases and J 1 base, with 10 bases left between them. This CDR3 comprises 14 residues. CDR1 and CDR2 (germline): SGDLS, YYNGEE. The CDR3: CASSPFQGTDTQYF. In DNA, the CDR3 is TGTGCCAGCAGCCCCTTTCAGGGCACAGATACGCAGTATTTT.

This clonotype showed up just a few times. The germline gene is not matched at one end of the junction; a read error may be the cause. The genes are TRBV5-1 and TRBJ1-2; 7 bases agree with TRBD1. Germline CDR1 and CDR2: SGHRS and YFSETQ. The CDR3 runs 11 residues. This CDR3 is CPSSLAGQRTF. The CDR3 bases are TGCCCCAGCAGCTTGGCGGGACAGCGCACCTTC.

This clonotype has more than one count but fewer than ten. The chain couples TRBV7-9 to TRBJ1-6; D might be TRBD1 (6 bases). V lost 1 base and J 10 bases, leaving 11 bases between the germline ends. The CDR3 length is 14 residues. The germline V gene has CDR1 SEHNR and CDR2 FQNEAQ (reference sequence). The CDR3 region is CASSLDREHSPLHF. In DNA, the CDR3 is TGTGCCAGCAGCTTAGACAGGGAGCACTCACCCCTCCACTTT.

This clonotype was found a few times. V and J are TRBV12-3 or TRBV12-4 and TRBJ1-2, with 10 bases lining up with TRBD1. V dropped 5 bases and J dropped 11; count of bases not matched to a gene: 5. The CDR3 extends over 12 amino acids. The CDR3 spells CASSPWTGGYTF. For the CDR3, the DNA is TGTGCCAGCAGTCCTTGGACAGGGGGGTACACCTTC.

The CDR3 region is CASTRQGGNEQFF. In DNA form, the CDR3 reads TGCGCCAGCACCCGACAGGGGGGCAATGAGCAGTTCTTC. This chain uses TRBV10-2 with TRBJ2-1; 9 bases are shared with TRBD1. CDR3 length equals 13 residues. Germline lookup yields CDR1 WSHSY and CDR2 SAAADI. The junction had 4 bases not matched to a gene; V was cut back by 7 bases and J by 6 bases.

The table lists this clonotype with many counts. CDR3 residues: CASSFGSLDPPKDPDTQYF. The CDR3, as DNA: TGTGCCAGCAGCTTTGGCAGCTTGGATCCCCCGAAGGACCCAGATACGCAGTATTTT. The chain employs TRBV7-2 and TRBJ2-3; D is unclear. The V gene's germline CDR1 is SGHTA and CDR2 FQGNSA. The V end was cut by 3 bases, the J end by 4 bases, with 26 bases between. This CDR3 is 19 amino acids long.

This clonotype was picked up a small number of times. This chain links TRBV24-1 with TRBJ1-5; D is uncertain. The V end was cut by 10 bases, the J end by 0 bases, with 9 bases between. Germline V CDR1 and CDR2: KGHDR, SFDVKD. This CDR3 comprises 13 residues. CDR3 region: CATRHYSNQPQHF. CDR3 DNA sequence: TGTGCCACGAGACACTATAGCAATCAGCCCCAGCATTTT.

V usage is TRBV7-2 and J usage is TRBJ2-5; possibly TRBD1 or TRBD2 for D (5 bases each). Trimming cost V 7 bases and J 4 bases, with 13 bases left between them. Per the germline V gene, CDR1 is SGHTA and CDR2 is FQGNSA. CDR3 length: 13 residues. The CDR3 is CASNRGQGETQYF. CDR3 nucleotide sequence: TGTGCCAGCAACAGAGGGCAGGGAGAGACCCAGTACTTC.

This clonotype was counted ten times or more. This chain uses TRBV20-1 with TRBJ2-1, with D maybe TRBD2 (6 bases). V shed 3 bases and J shed 8 bases, with 8 bases lying between them. The CDR3 is made up of 11 amino acids. Per the germline V gene, CDR1 is DFQATT and CDR2 is SNEGSKA (reference sequence). The CDR3 sequence is CSASAGHEQFF. The CDR3 coding sequence is TGCAGTGCTAGCGCGGGGCATGAGCAGTTCTTC.

This clonotype has a handful of counts. The chain's CDR3 is CASRSDRYQPQHF. CDR3 bases: TGTGCCAGCAGGTCCGACAGGTACCAGCCCCAGCATTTT. The chain employs TRBV12-3 or TRBV12-4 and TRBJ1-5; possible D gene TRBD1, 6 bases. The length of the CDR3 is 13 residues. Between the trimmed V and J ends, which lost 6 bases and 7 bases, there was a span of 13 bases.

This clonotype was seen at least ten times. V usage is TRBV12-3 or TRBV12-4 and J usage is TRBJ2-5, with no clear D. This CDR3 has 11 amino acids. The V gene lost 4 bases and the J gene lost 5 bases, with 5 bases spanning the gap. CDR3 coding DNA: TGTGCCAGCAGTTCGCCCGAGACCCAGTACTTC. Its protein product is CASSSPETQYF.

Only a few counts were recorded for this clonotype. The chain links TRBV6-6 to TRBJ2-1; no clear D. This CDR3 has 12 amino acids. Looked up from germline, CDR1 is MNHNY and CDR2 is SVGAGI (reference sequence). The V end was cut by 3 bases, the J end by 7 bases, with 7 bases between. In nucleotides, the CDR3 is TGTGCCAGCAGTTATGGGTTAAATGAGCAGTTCTTC. Translated: CASSYGLNEQFF.

This clonotype was found a few times. V and J are TRBV7-2 and TRBJ2-1, with D possibly TRBD1 on 6 matching bases. CDR1 is SGHTA and CDR2 is FQGNSA in the germline V gene. Deletions cut 1 base from V and 0 bases from J, with 16 bases between. The CDR3 runs 18 residues. CDR3 residues: CASSLGGSGALSYNEQFF. The CDR3 DNA follows: TGTGCCAGCAGCTTAGGCGGCTCAGGGGCGCTCTCCTACAATGAGCAGTTCTTC.

The chain employs TRBV4-2 and TRBJ2-5; TRBD1 might be the D (6 bases). The CDR3 runs 14 residues. Germline V gene lookup returns CDR1 LGHNA and CDR2 YNFKEQ. Trimming stripped 4 bases from V and 0 bases from J, with 9 bases between. The CDR3 coding sequence is TGTGCCAGCAGCCCAGGGGCGGACCAAGAGACCCAGTACTTC. The encoded protein is CASSPGADQETQYF.

This clonotype has just a few counts. The chain has TRBV5-1 and TRBJ2-2, with 7 bases that match TRBD2. Germline values: CDR1 SGHRS, CDR2 YFSETQ. Trimming took 2 bases from V and 5 from J; bases not matched to a gene: 9. This CDR3 spans 16 amino acids. CDR3 bases: TGCGCCAGCAGCTTAGGCCCAGCGGGGCGGACCGGGGAGCTGTTTTTT. Its translation is CASSLGPAGRTGELFF.

This clonotype was counted many times. The chain carries TRBV18 and TRBJ1-1; D is perhaps TRBD1 (5 bases). The CDR3 sequence is 13 residues long. V dropped 5 bases and J dropped 2 bases, with 9 bases sitting between them. Germline CDR1 and CDR2: KGHSH and LQKENI. DNA of the CDR3: TGTGCCAGCTCATCGGGGGTAAACACTGAAGCTTTCTTT. Translation gives CASSSGVNTEAFF.

This clonotype appeared many times. The rearrangement uses TRBV5-1 and TRBJ2-5; 10 nucleotides line up with TRBD1. The CDR3 has 14 amino acids. V dropped 7 bases and J dropped 5; count of bases not matched to a gene: 8. Germline-derived CDR1 and CDR2 are SGHRS and YFSETQ. CDR3 protein: CASQETGGGETQYF. The CDR3, as DNA: TGCGCCAGCCAAGAGACAGGGGGCGGGGAGACCCAGTACTTC.

This clonotype showed up just a few times. CDR3 sequence: CAISSQGAQGGGYTF. CDR3 in DNA: TGTGCCATCAGTTCACAGGGGGCGCAGGGTGGTGGCTACACCTTC. The gene calls are TRBV10-3 and TRBJ1-2, with 9 bases matching TRBD1. Germline lookup yields CDR1 ENHRY and CDR2 SYGVKD. V shed 5 bases and J 7 bases; nucleotides not matched to a gene: 11. This CDR3 contains 15 residues.

This clonotype was detected ten times or more. This sequence joins TRBV7-9 and TRBJ2-3; 7 nucleotides match TRBD2. The CDR3 is made up of 16 amino acids. Germline V gene data show CDR1 as SEHNR and CDR2 as FQNEAQ (reference sequence). J lost 0 bases, V lost 5 bases, and 8 bases had no gene match. CDR3 sequence reads: CASSLFRGDSTDTQYF. The CDR3 DNA sequence: TGTGCCAGCAGCCTTTTTCGGGGGGACAGCACAGATACGCAGTATTTT. Complete variable domain (other parts from reference TRBV7-9 and TRBJ2-3): DTGVSQNPRHKITKRGQNVTFRCDPISEHNRLYWYRQTLGQGPEFLTYFQNEAQLEKSRLLSDRFSAERPKGSFSTLEIQRTEQGDSAMYLCASSLFRGDSTDTQYFGPGTRLTVL.

This clonotype was detected ten times or more. This chain uses TRBV4-2 with TRBJ2-1; TRBD2 aligns across 11 bases. The CDR3 has 15 amino acids. V shed 2 bases and J 7 bases; nucleotides not matched to a gene: 4. The V gene's germline CDR1 is LGHNA and CDR2 YNFKEQ. In DNA form, the CDR3 reads TGTGCCAGCAGCCAACCGACTAGCGGGATAAATGAGCAGTTCTTC. Its translation is CASSQPTSGINEQFF.

This clonotype showed up just a few times. This chain connects TRBV4-3 to TRBJ1-3; the match to TRBD1 covers 8 bases. Germline V CDR1 and CDR2: LGHNA, YSLEER. This CDR3 is 19 amino acids long. J was trimmed by 1 base and V by 0 bases; bases with no gene match: 11. The CDR3 sequence: CASSQDHRQGSHSGNTIYF. CDR3 DNA sequence: TGCGCCAGCAGCCAAGATCACAGACAGGGGTCTCATTCTGGAAACACCATATATTTT.

The J gene is TRBJ2-2, the V gene TRBV5-6; 9 nucleotides match TRBD1. Trimming took 0 bases from V and 0 from J; bases not matched to a gene: 12. Per the germline V gene, CDR1 is SGHDT and CDR2 is YYEEEE. CDR3 length: 20 residues. The CDR3 DNA follows: TGTGCCAGCAGCTTGGAAATGTGGACAGGGGATACCGCGAACACCGGGGAGCTGTTTTTT. Protein product: CASSLEMWTGDTANTGELFF.

The rearrangement joins TRBV4-1 to TRBJ1-1, with D possibly TRBD1 on 6 matching bases. Trimming took off 5 bases at V and 2 bases at J, with 15 bases between the two ends. The germline gives CDR1 MGHRA, CDR2 YSYEKL. The CDR3 runs 15 residues. CDR3 nucleotides: TGCGCCAGCAGCAAAAAGGGACACGACAACACTGAAGCTTTCTTT. It encodes CASSKKGHDNTEAFF.